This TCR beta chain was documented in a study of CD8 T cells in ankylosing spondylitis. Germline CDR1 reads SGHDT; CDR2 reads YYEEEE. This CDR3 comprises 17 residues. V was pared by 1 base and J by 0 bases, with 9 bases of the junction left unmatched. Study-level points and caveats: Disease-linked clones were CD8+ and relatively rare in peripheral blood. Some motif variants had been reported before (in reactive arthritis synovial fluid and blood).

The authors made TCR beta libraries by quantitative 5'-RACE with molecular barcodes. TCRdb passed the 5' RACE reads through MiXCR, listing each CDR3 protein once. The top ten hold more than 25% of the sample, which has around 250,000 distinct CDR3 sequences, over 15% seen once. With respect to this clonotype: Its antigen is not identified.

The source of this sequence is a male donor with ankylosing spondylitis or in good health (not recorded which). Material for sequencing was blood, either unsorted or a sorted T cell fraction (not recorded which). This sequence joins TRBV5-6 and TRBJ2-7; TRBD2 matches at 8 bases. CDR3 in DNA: TGTGCCAGCAGCTTGCCGTTAGCGGGACTTTTCTCCTACGAGCAGTACTTC. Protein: CASSLPLAGLFSYEQYF.